The 31 T cell receptor beta chains presented below share a single source sample, sequenced in a study of cytomegalovirus exposure and HLA in healthy donors. It was with 60 Vbeta and 13 Jbeta primers that the PCR ran. The repertoire was sequenced with immunoSEQ multiplex PCR; TCRdb's copy has only in-frame clones and lacks some. Of 160,000 or so clones in the sample, roughly four fifths were seen once. The sequenced sample was PBMCs. These TCRs come from a man aged 60-69 years in good health and CMV-seronegative.

The chain is built from TRBV2 and TRBJ1-5, with 7 positions matching TRBD1. CDR1 and CDR2 (germline): SNHLY, FYNNEI. The CDR3 covers 14 residues. The junction had 5 bases not matched to a gene; V was cut back by 7 bases and J by 2 bases. CDR3 sequence reads: CASNDRAGNQPQHF. The CDR3 DNA is TGTGCCAGCAACGACAGGGCGGGCAATCAGCCCCAGCATTTT. The whole variable domain, remainder taken from reference TRBV2 and TRBJ1-5, is EPEVTQTPSHQVTQMGQEVILRCVPISNHLYFYWYRQILGQKVEFLVSFYNNEISEKSEIFDDQFSVERPDGSNFTLKIRSTKLEDSAMYFCASNDRAGNQPQHFGDGTRLSIL.

The sample holds one count of this clone. The chain has TRBV28 and TRBJ2-5; 11 bases align to TRBD1. The CDR3 is 14 amino acids. CDR1 and CDR2 from the germline V gene are MDHEN and SYDVKM. The V and J ends lost 4 bases and 4 bases, in that order; junction bases with no gene match: 2. This CDR3 reads CASSWDRGRETQYF. CDR3 nucleotide sequence: TGTGCCAGCAGTTGGGACAGGGGGAGAGAGACCCAGTACTTC.

This chain connects TRBV5-1 to TRBJ1-5; D call uncertain. The CDR3 has 15 residues. CDR1 is SGHRS and CDR2 is YFSETQ in the germline V gene. Deletions cut 0 bases from V and 6 bases from J, with 13 bases between. The CDR3 DNA sequence: TGCGCCAGCAGCTTGGAGCCCGGGAGGCGTCAGCCCCAGCATTTT. Translation: CASSLEPGRRQPQHF.

The chain links TRBV7-2 to TRBJ2-2, with unresolved D. V lost 5 bases and J 1 base, leaving 8 bases between the germline ends. The CDR3 has 14 amino acids. In germline, CDR1 is SGHTA, CDR2 FQGNSA. The CDR3 reads CASSPHKNTGELFF. CDR3 sequence (DNA): TGTGCCAGCAGCCCCCACAAGAACACCGGGGAGCTGTTTTTT. The full variable domain, its missing parts supplied by reference TRBV7-2 and TRBJ2-2, is GAGVSQSPSNKVTEKGKDVELRCDPISGHTALYWYRQSLGQGLEFLIYFQGNSAPDKSGLPSDRFSAERTGGSVSTLTIQRTQQEDSAVYLCASSPHKNTGELFFGEGSRLTVL.

The chain links TRBV13 to TRBJ2-7; TRBD2 aligns across 9 bases. Losses at the gene ends were 5 bases for V and 2 bases for J; bases not matched to a gene: 7. Looked up from germline, CDR1 is PRHDT and CDR2 is FYEKMQ (reference sequence). The CDR3 is made up of 15 amino acids. In DNA form, the CDR3 reads TGTGCCAGCAGCCCCCTAGCGGGACCACCCTACGAGCAGTACTTC. Its translation is CASSPLAGPPYEQYF.

This chain links TRBV5-4 with TRBJ2-3; no clear D gene. Germline V lookup: CDR1 SGHNT, CDR2 YYREEE (reference sequence). This CDR3 comprises 13 residues. Trimming took off 0 bases at V and 7 bases at J, with 9 bases between the two ends. In nucleotides, the CDR3 is TGTGCCAGCAGCTTGGACGAGATGAATACGCAGTATTTT. This translates into CASSLDEMNTQYF.

The chain couples TRBV2 to TRBJ2-7, with TRBD2 matching over 7 bases. V trimming: 7 bases; J trimming: 4 bases; junction bases outside the gene matches: 10. CDR1 is SNHLY and CDR2 is FYNNEI in the germline V gene. The CDR3 totals 14 residues. The CDR3 coding sequence is TGTGCCAGCACCCGGGAGGTCGTGGTTTACGAGCAGTACTTC. Protein product: CASTREVVVYEQYF.

This chain links TRBV25-1 with TRBJ1-2; 9 positions match TRBD1. The CDR3 runs 15 residues. V dropped 1 base and J dropped 4; count of bases not matched to a gene: 4. Per germline, CDR1 MGHDK and CDR2 SYGVNS. The CDR3 nucleotides read TGTGCCAGCAGTGAATGGGACAGGGCGCTCTATGGCTACACCTTC. The encoded protein is CASSEWDRALYGYTF.

DNA for the CDR3: TGTGCCAGCAGTGCCGGGACAGGGGGGATCGGGCAGTACTTC. This translates into CASSAGTGGIGQYF. This chain uses TRBV2 with TRBJ2-7; 11 nucleotides line up with TRBD1. V was pared by 4 bases and J by 9 bases, with 8 bases of the junction left unmatched. This CDR3 has 14 amino acids. Germline values: CDR1 SNHLY, CDR2 FYNNEI.

The CDR3 sequence is CASSLDPSGSDTGELFF. Written as DNA, the CDR3 is TGCGCCAGCAGTCTTGATCCAAGCGGGAGCGACACCGGGGAGCTGTTTTTT. The chain joins TRBV5-1 to TRBJ2-2; TRBD2 agrees at 8 bases. V trimming: 5 bases; J trimming: 3 bases; junction bases outside the gene matches: 12. The CDR3 sequence is 17 residues long. Germline lookup yields CDR1 SGHRS and CDR2 YFSETQ.

A single count supports this clone. V gene TRBV5-6 combines with J gene TRBJ2-5; D remains ambiguous. The germline gives CDR1 SGHDT, CDR2 YYEEEE. This CDR3 has 13 amino acids. V was pared by 0 bases and J by 5 bases, with 8 bases between. The CDR3 here is CASSLDFAETQYF. The CDR3 DNA follows: TGTGCCAGCAGCTTGGACTTTGCGGAGACCCAGTACTTC.

The CDR3 DNA follows: TGTGCCAGCAGTTTAGGAGGGTTGAGGGGAGAGACCCAGTACTTC. Translated: CASSLGGLRGETQYF. This chain uses TRBV28 with TRBJ2-5; D is possibly TRBD2 (6 bases). CDR1 and CDR2 (germline): MDHEN, SYDVKM. The CDR3 extends over 15 amino acids. V gave up 2 bases and J gave up 4 bases, with 14 bases separating them.

The chain joins TRBV5-6 to TRBJ1-5, with unresolved D. This CDR3 is 14 amino acids long. Trimming stripped 0 bases from V and 2 bases from J, with 6 bases between. Germline-derived CDR1 and CDR2 are SGHDT and YYEEEE. CDR3 in amino acids: CASSLAAGNQPQHF. The CDR3 DNA is TGTGCCAGCAGCTTGGCCGCAGGCAATCAGCCCCAGCATTTT.

J is TRBJ2-4 and V is TRBV7-3; maybe TRBD2 (6 bases). V lost 0 bases and J 7 bases, leaving 13 bases between the germline ends. CDR1 SGHTA and CDR2 FQGTGA come from the germline V gene. CDR3 size: 15 residues. The CDR3 spells CASSLTTSGRNIQYF. In DNA, the CDR3 is TGTGCCAGCAGCTTAACGACGTCAGGGAGGAACATTCAGTACTTC.

The rearrangement joins TRBV7-3 to TRBJ2-7; maybe TRBD2 (6 bases). CDR1 and CDR2 from the germline V gene are SGHTA and FQGTGA. The CDR3 totals 14 residues. The ends were cut back, 6 bases at V and 0 bases at J, with 12 bases in the middle. The CDR3 DNA is TGTGCCAGCAGTTTAGACGGGAGCTCCTACGAGCAGTACTTC. Amino acids: CASSLDGSSYEQYF.

The chain carries TRBV14 and TRBJ2-1; 8 positions agree with TRBD1. This CDR3 spans 16 amino acids. The V segment lost 4 bases and the J segment 5 bases; nucleotides outside the gene matches: 10. Germline CDR1 SGHDN, CDR2 FVKESK. The CDR3 region is CASSRTGSFWNNEQFF. The CDR3 DNA is TGTGCCAGCAGCCGGACAGGGAGTTTTTGGAACAATGAGCAGTTCTTC.

The chain recombines TRBV7-3 with TRBJ2-3, with 12 bases identical to TRBD2. The V segment lost 5 bases and the J segment 4 bases; nucleotides outside the gene matches: 7. The V gene's germline CDR1 is SGHTA and CDR2 FQGTGA. The CDR3 has 16 amino acids. The CDR3 protein is CASSLGLAGSADTQYF. The CDR3 DNA sequence: TGTGCCAGCAGCCTAGGACTAGCGGGGTCCGCAGATACGCAGTATTTT.

The chain employs TRBV6-5 and TRBJ2-3; 7 bases line up with TRBD1. This CDR3 comprises 13 residues. Germline V CDR1 and CDR2: MNHEY, SVGAGI. Germline trimming cut 10 bases from V and 1 base from J; bases unmatched to any gene: 5. The DNA for the CDR3 is TGTGCCACCTACAGGGGCGGCACAGATACGCAGTATTTT. Translation: CATYRGGTDTQYF.

This clone was detected only a few times. Other DNA sequences in the sample encode the same CDR3. The CDR3 sequence is CASSGQVRGTGELFF. CDR3 in DNA: TGCGCCAGCAGCGGACAGGTAAGGGGCACCGGGGAGCTGTTTTTT. The V gene is TRBV10-1, the J gene TRBJ2-2, with 7 bases that match TRBD1. The CDR3 is 15 amino acids. V lost 6 bases and J lost 4; bases outside the gene matches: 8. CDR1 is WNHNN and CDR2 is SYGVQD in the germline V gene (reference sequence).

Comment on this clone: The same CDR3 arises from other DNA sequences in this sample as well. Here the CDR3 reads CATRTSGSYEQYF. CDR3 nucleotide sequence: TGTGCCACCCGGACTAGCGGGAGCTACGAGCAGTACTTC. This rearrangement joins TRBV27 to TRBJ2-7; 13 bases are shared with TRBD2. Germline loops: CDR1 MNHEY, CDR2 SMNVEV (reference sequence). The CDR3 sequence is 13 residues long. V lost 10 bases and J lost 3; bases outside the gene matches: 3.

V is TRBV6-7 and J is TRBJ1-3, with 8 bases matching TRBD1. TRBV6-7 is flagged as an ORF with uncertain function. This CDR3 region has 18 residues. The trim removed 2 bases at V and 0 bases at J, leaving 9 bases unmatched. The CDR3 here is CASSYTLDRASSGNTIYF. CDR3 DNA sequence: TGTGCCAGCAGTTACACCTTGGACAGGGCAAGCTCTGGAAACACCATATATTTT.

This chain uses TRBV19 with TRBJ1-2; D gene ambiguous. Germline lookup yields CDR1 LNHDA and CDR2 SQIVND (reference sequence). V shed 5 bases and J shed 3 bases, with 10 bases lying between them. The CDR3 length is 13 residues. The DNA of the CDR3 is TGTGCCAGTAGTGGCGGGTTCTACTATGGCTACACCTTC. Protein: CASSGGFYYGYTF.

The V call is TRBV18, the J call TRBJ2-5; D is perhaps TRBD1 (5 bases). The CDR3 has 13 residues. The germline V and J ends were trimmed by 3 bases and 4 bases, with 9 bases remaining between them. Germline-derived CDR1 and CDR2 are KGHSH and LQKENI. The CDR3 coding sequence is TGTGCCAGCTCACCCGTGCAGGGAGAGACCCAGTACTTC. It is translated as CASSPVQGETQYF.

The rearrangement uses TRBV9 and TRBJ2-1; 8 nucleotides align to TRBD1. The CDR3 has 15 residues. Germline lookup yields CDR1 SGDLS and CDR2 YYNGEE. J lost 6 bases, V lost 3 bases, and 8 bases had no gene match. The CDR3 region is CASSAQGALGNEQFF. The CDR3 DNA is TGTGCCAGCAGCGCCCAGGGGGCGCTGGGCAATGAGCAGTTCTTC.

V usage is TRBV5-1 and J usage is TRBJ2-3; TRBD2 might be the D (6 bases). CDR1 and CDR2 (germline): SGHRS, YFSETQ. Between the trimmed V and J ends, which lost 4 bases and 4 bases, there was a span of 22 bases. The CDR3 is 17 residues long. Written as DNA, the CDR3 is TGCGCCAGCAGCCCCGCTCGGGACTCCGTACGGGCAGATACGCAGTATTTT. Translation gives CASSPARDSVRADTQYF.

J is TRBJ1-1 and V is TRBV2, with 7 positions matching TRBD1. The germline V gene encodes CDR1 SNHLY and CDR2 FYNNEI. V lost 6 bases and J lost 1; bases outside the gene matches: 5. The CDR3 loop spans 14 amino acids. CDR3 sequence: CASRYRGSNTEAFF. CDR3 nucleotide sequence: TGTGCCAGCAGGTACAGGGGTTCGAACACTGAAGCTTTCTTT.

The V gene is TRBV6-1, the J gene TRBJ2-7; tentative D call: TRBD1 (6 bases). The V end lost 7 bases, the J end lost 0 bases, and 10 bases lay between the germline ends. CDR3 size: 13 residues. Germline CDR1 MNHNS, CDR2 SASEGT. This chain's CDR3 is CASTGQPSYEQYF. In DNA form, the CDR3 reads TGTGCCAGCACGGGACAACCCTCCTACGAGCAGTACTTC.

The chain recombines TRBV18 with TRBJ1-2; D might be TRBD1 (6 bases). CDR3 length: 15 residues. Germline CDR1 reads KGHSH; CDR2 reads LQKENI. Trimming pared 2 bases from V and 6 bases from J, leaving 16 bases between. CDR3 bases: TGTGCCAGCTCACCAACGGCAGGCCGGGACAATGGCTACACCTTC. Amino acids: CASSPTAGRDNGYTF.

The chain joins TRBV19 to TRBJ1-5, with 9 nucleotides matching TRBD1. The CDR3 loop spans 16 amino acids. Germline V CDR1 and CDR2: LNHDA, SQIVND (reference sequence). V shed 5 bases and J 1 base; nucleotides not matched to a gene: 6. CDR3 sequence (DNA): TGTGCCAGTAGTCCCCGACAGGGGGAGAGCAATCAGCCCCAGCATTTT. This encodes CASSPRQGESNQPQHF.

The rearrangement links TRBV5-1 to TRBJ2-1; 7 positions match TRBD2. With V trimmed by 4 bases and J by 8 bases, 15 bases remained unmatched. CDR1 is SGHRS, CDR2 YFSETQ, per germline. The CDR3 is 16 amino acids. In DNA, the CDR3 is TGCGCCAGCAGCCCTCCTCTGACCGGGGGGAGGGATGAGCAGTTCTTC. Its protein product is CASSPPLTGGRDEQFF.

This clone was seen more than once but under ten times. The chain is built from TRBV6-5 and TRBJ2-7, with 11 bases identical to TRBD1. Germline CDR1 and CDR2: MNHEY and SVGAGI. V lost 2 bases, J lost 3 bases, and 6 bases stayed unmatched. The CDR3 totals 16 residues. The CDR3 DNA is TGTGCCAGCAGTTACCAAGGGACAGGGGGGATCTACGAGCAGTACTTC. Amino acids: CASSYQGTGGIYEQYF.